This passage covers 10 T cell receptor beta chains from one sample sequenced in a study of cytomegalovirus exposure and HLA in healthy donors. Some clones are missing from TCRdb's copy, which holds only in-frame ones; the method was immunoSEQ multiplex PCR. The repertoire holds 68,000 or so clones, with about 91% as singletons. The sequenced sample consisted of PBMCs. These receptors were obtained from a man between 18 and 35 years old in good health and CMV-seronegative.

The chain employs TRBV11-3 and TRBJ2-1; 16 positions match TRBD2. Per the germline V gene, CDR1 is SGHNT and CDR2 is YENEEA. V dropped 5 bases and J dropped 8; count of bases not matched to a gene: 3. The length of the CDR3 is 15 residues. Written as DNA, the CDR3 is TGTGCCAGCAGCAAAGGGACTAGCGGGAGGGATGAGCAGTTCTTC. Amino acids: CASSKGTSGRDEQFF.

The chain joins TRBV7-6 to TRBJ1-4; D might be TRBD1 (6 bases). Germline-derived CDR1 and CDR2 are SGHVS and FNYEAQ. Trimming pared 5 bases from V and 5 bases from J, leaving 15 bases between. The CDR3 consists of 15 residues. The CDR3: CASSPRWTANEKLFF. The DNA for the CDR3 is TGTGCCAGCAGCCCCCGGTGGACAGCAAATGAAAAACTGTTTTTT.

This clone was picked up a small number of times. Mismatch with germline at one junction end may stem from a read error. V and J are TRBV7-7 and TRBJ2-2; possible D gene TRBD1, 6 bases. CDR1 is SSHAT and CDR2 is FNYEAQ in the germline V gene (reference sequence). The CDR3 is 14 residues long. CDR3 bases: TGTGCTAGCAGGCAGACAGGGAACACCGGGGAGCTGTTTTTT. The encoded protein is CASRQTGNTGELFF.

The chain is built from TRBV29-1 and TRBJ1-1; possible D gene TRBD1, 5 bases. Between the trimmed V and J ends, which lost 3 bases and 3 bases, there was a span of 11 bases. Looked up from germline, CDR1 is SQVTM and CDR2 is ANQGSEA. The CDR3 contains 13 residues. The CDR3 here is CSVDLGGDTEAFF. In DNA form, the CDR3 reads TGCAGCGTTGATCTGGGGGGGGACACTGAAGCTTTCTTT.

This clone has only one observation. J is TRBJ2-1 and V is TRBV11-1, with a tentative D call TRBD2 (6 bases). The ends were cut back, 6 bases at V and 10 bases at J, with 16 bases in the middle. Germline V gene sequence: CDR1 SGHAT, CDR2 FQDESV (reference sequence). This CDR3 has 13 residues. The CDR3 nucleotides are TGTGCCAGCAGGTTACCCGGGGCGGGAGAGCAGTTCTTC. Protein product: CASRLPGAGEQFF.

This clone showed up just once. The chain uses TRBV18 and TRBJ2-7, with D perhaps TRBD2 (6 bases). CDR3 length: 16 residues. The ends were cut back, 2 bases at V and 4 bases at J, with 18 bases in the middle. In germline, CDR1 is KGHSH, CDR2 LQKENI. The CDR3 sequence is CASSPYSAGRGYEQYF. The CDR3 DNA follows: TGTGCCAGCTCACCATATTCGGCGGGAAGGGGATACGAGCAGTACTTC.

V and J are TRBV5-1 and TRBJ2-2, with TRBD2 identical over 8 bases. CDR1 is SGHRS, CDR2 YFSETQ, per germline. The CDR3 contains 17 residues. J lost 5 bases, V lost 0 bases, and 9 bases had no gene match. Here the CDR3 reads CASSLALAGGRTGELFF. The CDR3 region has the DNA TGCGCCAGCAGCTTGGCGCTGGCGGGAGGCCGGACCGGGGAGCTGTTTTTT.

This clone has a handful of counts. This chain uses TRBV7-2 with TRBJ2-5; the match to TRBD2 covers 7 bases. CDR1 and CDR2 (germline): SGHTA, FQGNSA. CDR3 length: 16 amino acids. The ends lost 3 bases at V and 2 bases at J; junction bases unmatched: 9. The CDR3 bases are TGTGCCAGCAGCTTGGGAGCGGGACCCCCACAAGAGACCCAGTACTTC. It is translated as CASSLGAGPPQETQYF.

The rearrangement links TRBV15 to TRBJ2-1; possibly TRBD2 for D (5 bases). There are 15 residues in the CDR3. CDR1 LNHNV and CDR2 YYDKDF come from the germline V gene (reference sequence). Trimming took off 1 base at V and 0 bases at J, with 7 bases between the two ends. The CDR3 bases are TGTGCCACCAGCAGAGTCACTAGCTCCTACAATGAGCAGTTCTTC. Translation: CATSRVTSSYNEQFF.

The J gene is TRBJ2-5, the V gene TRBV5-4; 9 bases align to TRBD1. V trimming: 4 bases; J trimming: 5 bases; junction bases outside the gene matches: 12. The germline CDR1 and CDR2 sequences are SGHNT and YYREEE (reference sequence). The CDR3 loop spans 16 amino acids. This chain's CDR3 is CASSPDRGLPVETQYF. The CDR3 nucleotides read TGTGCCAGCAGCCCGGACAGGGGACTCCCCGTGGAGACCCAGTACTTC.